The T cell receptor (beta chain) under discussion was sequenced for a study of blood T cell repertoires in COVID-19. Across the whole study: Whether acute or convalescent, the COVID-19 samples came from the United States, Italy and Spain.

The table came from immunoSEQ multiplex PCR; TCRdb's copy has only in-frame clones and leaves some out. This sample has 300,000 to 400,000 clones; 75% to 90% occur once, and the top ten carry over 4%. This CDR3 is built from 15 residues. V trimming: 5 bases; J trimming: 7 bases; junction bases outside the gene matches: 6. The germline V gene has CDR1 SGHRS and CDR2 YFSETQ. This clone turned up a few times. The chain has TRBV5-1 and TRBJ2-1; 13 nucleotides agree with TRBD2. The source material was PBMCs or T cells enriched from blood (not recorded which). The TCR was taken from a man in his fifties or sixties who had recovered from COVID-19. The CDR3 loop is CASSWGTSGVNEQFF. DNA of the CDR3: TGCGCCAGCAGTTGGGGGACTAGCGGGGTAAATGAGCAGTTCTTC.